This T cell receptor (beta chain) comes out of a study of T cell changes during pregnancy in multiple sclerosis. Germline V CDR1 and CDR2: MNHNY, SVGAGI (reference sequence). This CDR3 has 12 residues. V lost 5 bases and J 8 bases, leaving 9 bases between the germline ends. Some clones are missing from TCRdb's copy, which holds only in-frame ones; the method was immunoSEQ multiplex PCR. The table lists 30,000 to 45,000 clones, 85% to 95% of them singletons. The receptor was isolated from a female donor with multiple sclerosis, enrolled in a pregnancy study. The rearrangement joins TRBV6-6 to TRBJ1-4; unclear D gene. Material for sequencing was PBMCs (not recorded whether the cells were cultured). The CDR3: CASSSIGEKLFF. The CDR3 region has the DNA TGTGCCAGCAGTAGCATTGGAGAAAAACTGTTTTTT.